This T cell receptor (beta chain) was sequenced during a study of blood T cell repertoires in COVID-19. With V trimmed by 1 base and J by 2 bases, 5 bases remained unmatched. Germline-derived CDR1 and CDR2 are SEHNR and FQNEAQ (reference sequence). CDR3 length: 16 amino acids. Sequencing used immunoSEQ multiplex PCR; TCRdb keeps in-frame clones, though not all of them. The table includes some 120,000 clones, 75% to 90% detected once. The source of this sequence is a woman aged 80 or older with COVID-19, enrolled during active disease. V and J are TRBV7-9 and TRBJ2-3, with 8 bases lining up with TRBD2. Sample: peripheral blood. The CDR3 loop reads CASSLGELAVTDTQYF. The CDR3 DNA follows: TGTGCCAGCAGCTTAGGTGAACTAGCGGTCACAGATACGCAGTATTTT. Drawing the rest from reference TRBV7-9 and TRBJ2-3, the complete variable domain is DTGVSQNPRHKITKRGQNVTFRCDPISEHNRLYWYRQTLGQGPEFLTYFQNEAQLEKSRLLSDRFSAERPKGSFSTLEIQRTEQGDSAMYLCASSLGELAVTDTQYFGPGTRLTVL.